Following are 5 T cell receptor beta chains from one sample sequenced in a study of Graves' ophthalmopathy and Graves' hyperthyroidism. RNA transcripts yielded amplified TCR beta CDR3 regions. Following a first-round RT-PCR that used HTBI primers, a second-round multiplex PCR was carried out. TCRdb reprocessed the multiplex PCR reads via MiXCR and lists one record per CDR3 protein. The sample lists about 220,000 distinct CDR3 sequences, 20% to 25% seen once, with approximately 39% in the top ten. Sequencing input: peripheral blood. Every receptor here comes from a woman aged 45-60 years with Graves' ophthalmopathy.

This clonotype was detected ten times or more. The rearrangement joins TRBV19 to TRBJ1-1; a weak D match, TRBD1 (5 bases). CDR3 length equals 14 residues. V was trimmed by 3 bases and J by 3 bases, leaving 11 bases between them. Germline V CDR1 and CDR2: LNHDA, SQIVND (reference sequence). The CDR3: CASSMDILDTEAFF. CDR3 in DNA: TGTGCCAGTAGTATGGACATCCTAGACACTGAAGCTTTCTTT. The full variable domain, its missing parts supplied by reference TRBV19 and TRBJ1-1, is DGGITQSPKYLFRKEGQNVTLSCEQNLNHDAMYWYRQDPGQGLRLIYYSQIVNDFQKGDIAEGYSVSREKKESFPLTVTSAQKNPTAFYLCASSMDILDTEAFFGQGTRLTVV.

This clonotype was counted a few times. This chain's CDR3 is CASSWTGYEQYF. The CDR3 DNA is TGTGCCAGCAGTTGGACAGGTTACGAGCAGTACTTC. The chain links TRBV12-3 or TRBV12-4 to TRBJ2-7, with 7 bases lining up with TRBD1. This CDR3 spans 12 amino acids. Trimming at V came to 4 bases and at J to 4 bases, leaving 1 base not matched to a gene.

The rearrangement uses TRBV18 and TRBJ1-5; possible D gene TRBD1, 5 bases. Germline-derived CDR1 and CDR2 are KGHSH and LQKENI. The CDR3 runs to 11 residues. V lost 8 bases, J lost 8 bases, and 10 bases lay in between. The CDR3 nucleotides are TGTGCCAGCCCTGGGGGGGAGCCCCAGCATTTT. Amino acid sequence: CASPGGEPQHF.

This clonotype was counted ten times or more. The chain is built from TRBV5-1 and TRBJ1-2, with TRBD1 identical over 7 bases. The CDR3 runs to 16 residues. Germline values: CDR1 SGHRS, CDR2 YFSETQ. The ends lost 5 bases at V and 7 bases at J; junction bases unmatched: 17. The CDR3 spells CASRVLGGGPAGGYTF. In DNA form, the CDR3 reads TGCGCCAGCAGGGTTCTCGGAGGGGGCCCGGCTGGTGGCTACACCTTC.

This clonotype was recorded at least ten times. This chain uses TRBV27 with TRBJ1-5, with 10 bases lining up with TRBD1. The CDR3 is 18 amino acids. Germline V lookup: CDR1 MNHEY, CDR2 SMNVEV (reference sequence). The V segment lost 4 bases and the J segment 4 bases; nucleotides outside the gene matches: 13. The CDR3 region has the DNA TGTGCCAGCAGTTACTCTCCTGACAGGGGGCGCGGGAATCAGCCCCAGCATTTT. This translates into CASSYSPDRGRGNQPQHF.